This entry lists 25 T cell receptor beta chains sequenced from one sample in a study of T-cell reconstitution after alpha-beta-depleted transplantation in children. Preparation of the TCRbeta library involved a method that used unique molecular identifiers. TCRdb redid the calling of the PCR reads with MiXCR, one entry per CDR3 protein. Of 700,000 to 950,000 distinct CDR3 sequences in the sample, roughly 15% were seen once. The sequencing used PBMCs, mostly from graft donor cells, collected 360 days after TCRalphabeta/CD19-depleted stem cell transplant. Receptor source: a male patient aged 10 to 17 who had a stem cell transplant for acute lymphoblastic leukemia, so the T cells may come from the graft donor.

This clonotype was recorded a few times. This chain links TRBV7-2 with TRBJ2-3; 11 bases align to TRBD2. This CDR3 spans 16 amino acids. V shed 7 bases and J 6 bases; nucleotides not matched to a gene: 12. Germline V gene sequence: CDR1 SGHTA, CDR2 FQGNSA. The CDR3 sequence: CASTLGLAVFADTQYF. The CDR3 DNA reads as TGTGCCAGCACCTTGGGACTAGCGGTTTTCGCGGATACGCAGTATTTT.

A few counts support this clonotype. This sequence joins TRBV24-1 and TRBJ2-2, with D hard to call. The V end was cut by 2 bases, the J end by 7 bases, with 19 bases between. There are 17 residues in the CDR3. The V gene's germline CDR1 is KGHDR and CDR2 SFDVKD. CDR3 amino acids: CATSDWVPKRVHGELFF. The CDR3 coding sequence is TGTGCCACCAGTGATTGGGTCCCGAAAAGGGTCCACGGGGAGCTGTTTTTT.

In DNA form, the CDR3 reads TGTGCCAGCAGCGGTCACAGGGGCGTGTACGAGCAGTACTTC. It translates to CASSGHRGVYEQYF. V is TRBV7-9 and J is TRBJ2-7, with 7 bases matching TRBD1. V trimming: 5 bases; J trimming: 4 bases; junction bases outside the gene matches: 8. The CDR3 length is 14 residues. Germline CDR1 SEHNR, CDR2 FQNEAQ (reference sequence).

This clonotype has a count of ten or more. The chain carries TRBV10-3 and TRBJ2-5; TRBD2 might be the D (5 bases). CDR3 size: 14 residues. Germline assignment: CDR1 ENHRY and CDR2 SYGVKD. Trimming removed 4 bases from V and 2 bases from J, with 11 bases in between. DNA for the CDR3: TGTGCCATCAGTGTGAGCGGCCCGCAAGAGACCCAGTACTTC. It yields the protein CAISVSGPQETQYF.

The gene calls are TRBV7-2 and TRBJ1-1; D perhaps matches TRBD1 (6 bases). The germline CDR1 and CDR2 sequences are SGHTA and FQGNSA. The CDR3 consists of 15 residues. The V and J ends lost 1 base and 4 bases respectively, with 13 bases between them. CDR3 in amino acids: CASSLGAWGATEAFF. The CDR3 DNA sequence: TGTGCCAGCAGCTTAGGGGCTTGGGGGGCCACTGAAGCTTTCTTT.

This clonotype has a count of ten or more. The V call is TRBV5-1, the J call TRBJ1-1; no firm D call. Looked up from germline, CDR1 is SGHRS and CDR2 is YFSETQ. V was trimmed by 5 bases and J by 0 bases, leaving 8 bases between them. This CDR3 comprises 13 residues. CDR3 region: CASSGILNTEAFF. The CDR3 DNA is TGCGCCAGCAGTGGGATTTTGAACACTGAAGCTTTCTTT.

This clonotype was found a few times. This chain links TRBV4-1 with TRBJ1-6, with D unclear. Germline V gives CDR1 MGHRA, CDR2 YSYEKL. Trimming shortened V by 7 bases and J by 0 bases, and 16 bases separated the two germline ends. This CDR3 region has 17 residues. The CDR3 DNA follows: TGCGCCAGCACCCCAGCTGGGAAGGGCTCCTATAATTCACCCCTCCACTTT. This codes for CASTPAGKGSYNSPLHF.

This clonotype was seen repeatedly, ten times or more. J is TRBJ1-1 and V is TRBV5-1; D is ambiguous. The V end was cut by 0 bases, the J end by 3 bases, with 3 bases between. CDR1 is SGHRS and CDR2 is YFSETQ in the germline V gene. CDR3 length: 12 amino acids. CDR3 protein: CASSLDYTEAFF. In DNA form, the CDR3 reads TGCGCCAGCAGCTTGGATTACACTGAAGCTTTCTTT.

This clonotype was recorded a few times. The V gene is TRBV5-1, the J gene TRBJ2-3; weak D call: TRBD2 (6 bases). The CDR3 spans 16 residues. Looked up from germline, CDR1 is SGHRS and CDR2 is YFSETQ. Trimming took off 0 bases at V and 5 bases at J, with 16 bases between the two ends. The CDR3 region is CASSLATLGRGDTQYF. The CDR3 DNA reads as TGCGCCAGCAGCTTGGCCACTCTCGGGAGAGGAGATACGCAGTATTTT.

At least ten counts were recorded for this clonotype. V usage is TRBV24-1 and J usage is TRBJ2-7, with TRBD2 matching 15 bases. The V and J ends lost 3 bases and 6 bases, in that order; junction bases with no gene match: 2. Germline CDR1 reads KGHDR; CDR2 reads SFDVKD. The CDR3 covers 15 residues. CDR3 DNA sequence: TGTGCCACCAGTGATGGACTAGCGGGAGGGCGCGAGCAGTACTTC. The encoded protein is CATSDGLAGGREQYF.

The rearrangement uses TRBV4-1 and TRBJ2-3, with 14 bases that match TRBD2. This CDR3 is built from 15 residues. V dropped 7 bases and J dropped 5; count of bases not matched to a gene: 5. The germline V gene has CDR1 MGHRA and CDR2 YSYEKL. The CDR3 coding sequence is TGCGCCAGCAACCGACTAGCGGGAGGGAGAGATACGCAGTATTTT. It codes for CASNRLAGGRDTQYF.

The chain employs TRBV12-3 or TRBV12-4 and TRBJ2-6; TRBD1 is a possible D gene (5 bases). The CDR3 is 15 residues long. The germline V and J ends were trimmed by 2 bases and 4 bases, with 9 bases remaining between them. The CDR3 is CASSLMTVGANVLTF. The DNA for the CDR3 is TGTGCCAGCAGTTTAATGACAGTAGGGGCCAACGTCCTGACTTTC.

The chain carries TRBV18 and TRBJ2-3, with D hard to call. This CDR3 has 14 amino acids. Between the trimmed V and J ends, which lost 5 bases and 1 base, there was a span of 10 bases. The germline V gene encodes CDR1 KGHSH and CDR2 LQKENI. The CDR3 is CASSGSTGTDTQYF. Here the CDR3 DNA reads TGTGCCAGCTCAGGGTCTACAGGCACAGATACGCAGTATTTT.

This CDR3 reads CASSVVGGQLPSGYTF. In nucleotides, the CDR3 is TGTGCCAGCAGCGTAGTCGGAGGACAACTACCTAGCGGCTACACCTTC. This chain joins TRBV9 and TRBJ1-2; tentatively, D is TRBD1 (5 bases). V was shortened by 0 bases and J by 8 bases, with 20 bases between the two germline ends. CDR1 is SGDLS and CDR2 is YYNGEE in the germline V gene. The CDR3 loop spans 16 amino acids.

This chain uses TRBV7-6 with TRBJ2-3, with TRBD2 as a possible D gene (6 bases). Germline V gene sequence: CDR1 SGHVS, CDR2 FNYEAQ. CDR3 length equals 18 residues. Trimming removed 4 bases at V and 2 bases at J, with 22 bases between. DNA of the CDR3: TGTGCCAGCAGCTGGGTCTGGCAGGGCGGGACCCACACAGATACGCAGTATTTT. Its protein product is CASSWVWQGGTHTDTQYF. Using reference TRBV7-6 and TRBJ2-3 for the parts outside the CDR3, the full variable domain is GAGVSQSPRYKVTKRGQDVALRCDPISGHVSLYWYRQALGQGPEFLTYFNYEAQQDKSGLPNDRFSAERPEGSISTLTIQRTEQRDSAMYRCASSWVWQGGTHTDTQYFGPGTRLTVL.

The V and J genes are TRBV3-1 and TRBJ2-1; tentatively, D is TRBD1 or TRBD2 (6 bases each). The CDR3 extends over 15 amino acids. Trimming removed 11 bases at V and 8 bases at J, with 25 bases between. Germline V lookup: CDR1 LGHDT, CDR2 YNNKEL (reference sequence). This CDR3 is CASRGDWANLDEQFF. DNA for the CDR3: TGTGCCTCGAGGGGGGACTGGGCCAATTTGGATGAGCAGTTCTTC.

CDR3 sequence reads: CASSERRRRTKNIQYF. Written as DNA, the CDR3 is TGTGCCAGCAGTGAAAGGAGGCGGCGAACCAAAAACATTCAGTACTTC. This chain joins TRBV2 and TRBJ2-4; the D gene is possibly TRBD2 (5 bases). The CDR3 is 16 amino acids. Trimming took 2 bases from V and 2 from J, leaving 13 bases between them. Germline CDR1 and CDR2: SNHLY and FYNNEI. The full variable domain, with the rest looked up from reference TRBV2 and TRBJ2-4, is EPEVTQTPSHQVTQMGQEVILRCVPISNHLYFYWYRQILGQKVEFLVSFYNNEISEKSEIFDDQFSVERPDGSNFTLKIRSTKLEDSAMYFCASSERRRRTKNIQYFGAGTRLSVL.

CDR3 sequence: CASSQDKYYEQYF. The DNA for the CDR3 is TGTGCCAGCAGCCAAGACAAGTACTACGAGCAGTACTTC. V is TRBV6-6 and J is TRBJ2-7; D call uncertain. The CDR3 contains 13 residues. Germline V gene lookup returns CDR1 MNHNY and CDR2 SVGAGI (reference sequence). Trimming removed 6 bases at V and 3 bases at J, with 12 bases between.

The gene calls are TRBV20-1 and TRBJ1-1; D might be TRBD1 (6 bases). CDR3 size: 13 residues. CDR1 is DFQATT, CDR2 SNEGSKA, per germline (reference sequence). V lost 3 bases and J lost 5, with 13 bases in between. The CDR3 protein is CSARGGAKTEAFF. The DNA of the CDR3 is TGCAGTGCTAGGGGGGGGGCCAAGACTGAAGCTTTCTTT.

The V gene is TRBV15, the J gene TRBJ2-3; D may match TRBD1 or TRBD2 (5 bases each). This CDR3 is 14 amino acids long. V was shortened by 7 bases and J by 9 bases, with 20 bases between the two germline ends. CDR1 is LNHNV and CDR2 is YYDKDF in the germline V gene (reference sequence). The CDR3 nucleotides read TGTGCCACCACTTCCGGGACGACCACCGTAACGCAGTATTTT. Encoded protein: CATTSGTTTVTQYF. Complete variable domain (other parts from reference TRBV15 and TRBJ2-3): DAMVIQNPRYQVTQFGKPVTLSCSQTLNHNVMYWYQQKSSQAPKLLFHYYDKDFNNEADTPDNFQSRRPNTSFCFLDIRSPGLGDTAMYLCATTSGTTTVTQYFGPGTRLTVL.

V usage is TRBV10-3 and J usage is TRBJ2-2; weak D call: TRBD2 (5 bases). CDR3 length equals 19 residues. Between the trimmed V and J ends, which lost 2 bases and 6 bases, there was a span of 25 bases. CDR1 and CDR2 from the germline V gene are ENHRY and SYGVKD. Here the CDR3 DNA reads TGTGCCATCAGTGAGGATCATACCATAGGGAGTCAAGTGTCCGGGGAGCTGTTTTTT. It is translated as CAISEDHTIGSQVSGELFF.

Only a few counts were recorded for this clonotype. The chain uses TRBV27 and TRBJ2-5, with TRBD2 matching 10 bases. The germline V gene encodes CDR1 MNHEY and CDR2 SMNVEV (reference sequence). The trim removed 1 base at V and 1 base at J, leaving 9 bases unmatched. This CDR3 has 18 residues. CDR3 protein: CASSLLPRTSGTQETQYF. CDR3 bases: TGTGCCAGCAGTTTATTGCCCCGGACTAGCGGCACCCAAGAGACCCAGTACTTC.

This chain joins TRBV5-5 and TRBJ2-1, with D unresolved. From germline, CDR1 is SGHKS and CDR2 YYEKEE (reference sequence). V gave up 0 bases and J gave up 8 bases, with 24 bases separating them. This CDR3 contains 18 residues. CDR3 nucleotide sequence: TGTGCCAGCAGCTTGGGTCGATCGATAATTTGGCTAAGCGATGAGCAGTTCTTC. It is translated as CASSLGRSIIWLSDEQFF.

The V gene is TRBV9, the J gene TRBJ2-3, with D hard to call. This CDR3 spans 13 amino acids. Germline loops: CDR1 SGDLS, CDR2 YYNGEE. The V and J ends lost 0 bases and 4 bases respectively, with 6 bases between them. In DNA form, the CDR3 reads TGTGCCAGCAGCGTAGGTCAGTCAGATACGCAGTATTTT. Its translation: CASSVGQSDTQYF.

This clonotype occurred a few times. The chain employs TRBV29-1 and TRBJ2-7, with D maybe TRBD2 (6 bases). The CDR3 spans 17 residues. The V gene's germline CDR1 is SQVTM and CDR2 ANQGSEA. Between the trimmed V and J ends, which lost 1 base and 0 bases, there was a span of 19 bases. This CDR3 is CSVEGLGLGGSSYEQYF. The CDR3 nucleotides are TGCAGCGTTGAAGGCCTCGGGTTGGGGGGAAGCTCCTACGAGCAGTACTTC.